This T cell receptor (beta chain) was captured by sequencing in a study of shared clonotypes between healthy human individuals. The wider study: The cohort comprised a couple of women and a few men. Their ages spanned 18 to 49 years. Each donor had three CD4 naive, three CD4 memory, two CD8 naive and one CD8 memory plate.

Profiled with immunoSEQ multiplex PCR; TCRdb holds only in-frame clones, not every one. There are roughly 2.1 million clones in the sample; roughly 91% occur only once, and about 1.5% lies in the top ten. The CDR3 covers 14 residues. Trimming shortened V by 3 bases and J by 5 bases, and 13 bases separated the two germline ends. CDR1 and CDR2 from the germline V gene are MGHDK and SYGVNS. The naive CD8 subset, CD45RO-negative cells positively selected for CCR7, excluded terminally differentiated effector memory CD45RA+ cells. This clone was counted between two and nine times. The chain carries TRBV25-1 and TRBJ1-1; TRBD1 might be the D (5 bases). The specimen sequenced was naive CD8+ T cells from PBMCs. The sequence was obtained from a man between 18 and 29 years old in good health. Some clones in this sample may be carry-over from other donors' samples. This CDR3 reads CASSDGWGGTEAFF. The DNA for the CDR3 is TGTGCCAGCAGTGACGGATGGGGGGGGACTGAAGCTTTCTTT.